This section outlines one T cell receptor beta chain sequence together with its context. The repertoire was sequenced with immunoSEQ multiplex PCR; TCRdb's copy has only in-frame clones and lacks some. The data hold approximately 51,000 clones, with roughly 92% observed a single time. The sample comes from a study of T cell changes during pregnancy in multiple sclerosis. CDR1 and CDR2 (germline): LNHDA, SQIVND (reference sequence). V was clipped by 6 bases and J by 2 bases; unmatched bases: 4. The CDR3 sequence is 15 residues long. The source was CD4+ T cells from peripheral blood mononuclear cells, collected in the second trimester of pregnancy. The chain recombines TRBV19 with TRBJ1-5, with TRBD1 matching over 10 bases. The sequence was obtained from a female donor with multiple sclerosis, enrolled in a pregnancy study. Written as DNA, the CDR3 is TGTGCCAGTAGATCGACAGGGGGCGGCAATCAGCCCCAGCATTTT. Translating it yields CASRSTGGGNQPQHF.